A selection of T cell receptor beta chains follows, all from one sample in a study of T cell responses to AZD1222 COVID-19 vaccine. Measured with immunoSEQ multiplex PCR; TCRdb has only the in-frame clones, and not every one. Here the sample spans roughly 100,000 clones, about nine tenths being singletons. Material: peripheral blood, obtained on day 0 of AZD1222 vaccination. The receptors were gathered from an adult in good health. Each CDR3 is given with its conserved first and last residue. The D gene is left open where the match is weak. Not every row has a clone size; where given, it reads once, few, many or a size class.

16	.	.	TRBV7-8	TRBJ2-7	TGTGCCAGCAGCTCCGGGGTGAGGGCGACCTCACCCGAGCAGTACTTC	CASSSGVRATSPEQYF
11	.	few	TRBV20-1	TRBJ2-3	TGCAGTGCTGAGGTGGAAGATACGCAGTATTTT	CSAEVEDTQYF
16	TRBD1	.	TRBV19	TRBJ1-1	TGTGCCAGTAGTTTAGAATTGGGACAGATGAACACTGAAGCTTTCTTT	CASSLELGQMNTEAFF
19	.	.	TRBV10-3	TRBJ2-6	TGTGCCATCAGTGAGTCGGATGGCCGACAGACCTCTGGGGCCAACGTCCTGACTTTC	CAISESDGRQTSGANVLTF
21	TRBD1	.	TRBV6-6	TRBJ1-4	TGTGCCAGCAGTCCTTGGGACGGAAGACGGACAGGGAACGCTACTAATGAAAAACTGTTTTTT	CASSPWDGRRTGNATNEKLFF
13	.	.	TRBV7-9	TRBJ1-1	TGTGCCAGCAGCTTACGCCCGGGCCCTGAAGCTTTCTTT	CASSLRPGPEAFF
11	.	.	TRBV20-1	TRBJ2-7	TGCAGTGCTAGACAGGTGAACGAGCAGTACTTC	CSARQVNEQYF
12	.	few	TRBV2	TRBJ1-5	TGTGCCAGCAACAGGGATCATCAGCCCCAGCATTTT	CASNRDHQPQHF
14	.	.	TRBV7-9	TRBJ1-1	TGTGCCAGCAGCTTAGTATTCGTGAACACTGAAGCTTTCTTT	CASSLVFVNTEAFF
13	.	.	TRBV6-1	TRBJ2-7	TGTGCCAGCAGTGGCGACATCCAGGACGAGCAGTACTTC	CASSGDIQDEQYF
13	.	.	TRBV14	TRBJ1-2	TGTGCCAGCAGCCAAGGGATAGGACGCGGCTACACCTTC	CASSQGIGRGYTF
17	.	.	TRBV7-2	TRBJ1-2	TGTGCCAGCAGACTAAGGGTTGTGGGGGTCGTCCGGTATGGCTACACCTTC	CASRLRVVGVVRYGYTF
16	TRBD1	.	TRBV10-2	TRBJ1-4	TGCGCCAGCAGCCAAACCTGGACAGGGCCTAATGAAAAACTGTTTTTT	CASSQTWTGPNEKLFF
16	.	once	TRBV5-1	TRBJ2-3	TGCGCCAGCAGCTTGGATGTTAGGCGGATCACAGATACGCAGTATTTT	CASSLDVRRITDTQYF
16	.	.	TRBV5-1	TRBJ2-2	TGCGCCAGCAGCTTGAATGGGGGTTTTAACACCGGGGAGCTGTTTTTT	CASSLNGGFNTGELFF
13	.	.	TRBV2	TRBJ2-1	TGTGCCAGCCAGCGCACTAGTTTGGGTGAGCAGTTCTTC	CASQRTSLGEQFF
13	.	medium-sized	TRBV27	TRBJ2-1	TGTGCCAGCAGCCAAAAGGTGTACAATGAGCAGTTCTTC	CASSQKVYNEQFF
13	.	.	TRBV7-3	TRBJ1-1	TGTGCCAGCAGCTTAACTTCGGAAACTGAAGCTTTCTTT	CASSLTSETEAFF
15	.	.	TRBV5-4	TRBJ1-2	TGTGCCAGCAGCCCCGGGACTCATACGGAGTATGGCTACACCTTC	CASSPGTHTEYGYTF
16	.	.	TRBV3-1/TRBV3-2	TRBJ2-7	TGTGCCAGCAGCCCGGAGGGGGGGCCGCCCTTTGGGGAGCAGTACTTC	CASSPEGGPPFGEQYF
13	TRBD1	.	TRBV28	TRBJ1-5	TGTGCCAGCAAGGGACAGCTGAATCAGCCCCAGCATTTT	CASKGQLNQPQHF
14	TRBD1	.	TRBV11-3	TRBJ2-7	TGTGCCAGCAGCTTAGGGACAGGGATCAACGAGCAGTACTTC	CASSLGTGINEQYF
12	TRBD1	.	TRBV6-6	TRBJ1-2	TGTGCCAGCAGTTCCGACAGGGAGGGCTACACCTTC	CASSSDREGYTF
14	.	.	TRBV7-2	TRBJ2-4	TGTGCCAGCAGCGCGACAGAAGCCAAAAACATTCAGTACTTC	CASSATEAKNIQYF
15	.	.	TRBV27	TRBJ2-2	TGTGCCAGCAGGTCAGGTCTAACGGGCACCGGGGAGCTGTTTTTT	CASRSGLTGTGELFF
16	TRBD1	.	TRBV19	TRBJ2-3	TGTGCCAGTAGTTTACCGGGACAGGGGGCTGGAGATACGCAGTATTTT	CASSLPGQGAGDTQYF
16	.	.	TRBV1	TRBJ1-6	TGCACCAGCAGCCACGGGACCGGAGGTCATAATTCACCCCTCCACTTT	CTSSHGTGGHNSPLHF
18	.	.	TRBV4-2	TRBJ1-3	TGTGCCAGCAGCCAGGGGGGTGAACCAGGAGGTTCTGGAAACACCATATATTTT	CASSQGGEPGGSGNTIYF
15	.	.	TRBV19	TRBJ1-5	TGTGCCAGTGCCCCCGAATTAAGGGACAATCAGCCCCAGCATTTT	CASAPELRDNQPQHF
15	TRBD1	.	TRBV9	TRBJ1-2	TGTGCCAGCAGCCCCCGGACAGGGACTAACTATGGCTACACCTTC	CASSPRTGTNYGYTF
14	.	.	TRBV5-4	TRBJ1-2	TGTGCCAGCAGGGATCTTCAGGGTATTCCGGGCTACACCTTC	CASRDLQGIPGYTF
15	.	.	TRBV7-6	TRBJ1-1	TGTGCCAGCAGCTTAAGTCACGGGCCGAACACTGAAGCTTTCTTT	CASSLSHGPNTEAFF
20	TRBD2	.	TRBV11-3	TRBJ2-4	TGTGCCAGCAGACCCCGCGGGGCTAGCGGGGCGGAACTAGCCAAAAACATTCAGTACTTC	CASRPRGASGAELAKNIQYF
13	.	.	TRBV7-8	TRBJ2-1	TGTGCCAGCAGCGAGGGGGACTACAATGAGCAGTTCTTC	CASSEGDYNEQFF
14	TRBD2	.	TRBV6-4	TRBJ2-7	TGTGCCGGGGCTGCGGGAGGGTCAGGCTACGAGCAGTACTTC	CAGAAGGSGYEQYF
14	.	many	TRBV19	TRBJ1-2	TGTGCCAGTAGTAGGGAGACCGGAGCTTATGGCTACACCTTC	CASSRETGAYGYTF
14	.	.	TRBV7-2	TRBJ2-7	TGTGCCAGCAGCTTAGGGGGGGCGGGCTACGAGCAGTACTTC	CASSLGGAGYEQYF